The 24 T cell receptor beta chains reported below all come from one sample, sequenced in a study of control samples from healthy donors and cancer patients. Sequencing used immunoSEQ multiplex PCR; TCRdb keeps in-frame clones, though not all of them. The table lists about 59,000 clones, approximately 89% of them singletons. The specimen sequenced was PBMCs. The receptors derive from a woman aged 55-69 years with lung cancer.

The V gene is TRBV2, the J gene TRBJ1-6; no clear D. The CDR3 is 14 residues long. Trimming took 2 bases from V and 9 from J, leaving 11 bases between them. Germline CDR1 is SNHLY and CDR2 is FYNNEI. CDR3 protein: CASSEFPESSPLHF. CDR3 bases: TGTGCCAGCAGTGAATTTCCGGAGAGTTCACCCCTCCACTTT.

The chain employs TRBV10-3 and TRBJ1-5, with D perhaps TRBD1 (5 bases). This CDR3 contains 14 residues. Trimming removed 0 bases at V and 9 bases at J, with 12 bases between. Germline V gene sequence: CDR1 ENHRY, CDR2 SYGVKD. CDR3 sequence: CAISESSSTGPQHF. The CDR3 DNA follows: TGTGCCATCAGTGAGTCGAGCAGTACAGGGCCCCAGCATTTT.

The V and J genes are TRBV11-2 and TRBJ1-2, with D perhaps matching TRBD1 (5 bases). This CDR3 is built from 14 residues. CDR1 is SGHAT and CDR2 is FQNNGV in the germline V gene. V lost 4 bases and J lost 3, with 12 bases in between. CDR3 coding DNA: TGTGCCAGCAGCTCCCCCCGGGGGGACTATGGCTACACCTTC. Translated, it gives CASSSPRGDYGYTF.

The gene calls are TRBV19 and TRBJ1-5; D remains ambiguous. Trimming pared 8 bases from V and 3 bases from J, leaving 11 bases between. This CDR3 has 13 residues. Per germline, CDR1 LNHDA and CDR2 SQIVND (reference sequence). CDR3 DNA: TGTGCCAGTTCGTGGCAGGCCAATCAGCCCCAGCATTTT. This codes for CASSWQANQPQHF. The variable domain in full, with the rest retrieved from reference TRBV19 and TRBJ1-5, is DGGITQSPKYLFRKEGQNVTLSCEQNLNHDAMYWYRQDPGQGLRLIYYSQIVNDFQKGDIAEGYSVSREKKESFPLTVTSAQKNPTAFYLCASSWQANQPQHFGDGTRLSIL.

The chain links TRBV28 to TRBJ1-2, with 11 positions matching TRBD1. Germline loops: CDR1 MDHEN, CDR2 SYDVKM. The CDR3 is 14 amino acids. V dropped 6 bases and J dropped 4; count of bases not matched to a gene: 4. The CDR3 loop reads CASRGQGDAYGYTF. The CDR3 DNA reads TGTGCCAGCAGGGGACAGGGGGATGCCTATGGCTACACCTTC.

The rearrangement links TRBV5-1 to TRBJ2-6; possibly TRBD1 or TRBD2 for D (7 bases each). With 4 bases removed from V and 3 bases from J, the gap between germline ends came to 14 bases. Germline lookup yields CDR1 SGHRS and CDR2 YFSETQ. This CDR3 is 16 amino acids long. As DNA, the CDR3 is TGCGCCAGCAGCCACAGGGGAGGGAATGGGGCCAACGTCCTGACTTTC. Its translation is CASSHRGGNGANVLTF.

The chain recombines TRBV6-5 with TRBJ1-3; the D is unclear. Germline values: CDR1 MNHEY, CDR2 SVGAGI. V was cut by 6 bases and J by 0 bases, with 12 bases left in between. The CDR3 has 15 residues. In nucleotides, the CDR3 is TGTGCCAGCAGCCTAACAATTAGCTCTGGAAACACCATATATTTT. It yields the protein CASSLTISSGNTIYF.

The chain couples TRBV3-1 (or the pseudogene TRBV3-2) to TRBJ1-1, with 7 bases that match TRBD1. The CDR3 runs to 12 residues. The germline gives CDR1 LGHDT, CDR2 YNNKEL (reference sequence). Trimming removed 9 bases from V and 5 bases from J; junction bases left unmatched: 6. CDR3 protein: CASSDRVTEAFF. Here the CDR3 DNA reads TGTGCCAGTTCCGACAGGGTGACTGAAGCTTTCTTT.

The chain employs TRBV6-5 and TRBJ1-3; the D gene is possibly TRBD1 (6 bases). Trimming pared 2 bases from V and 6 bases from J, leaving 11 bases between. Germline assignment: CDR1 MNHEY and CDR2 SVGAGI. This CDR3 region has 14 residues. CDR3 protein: CASSYDRRENTIYF. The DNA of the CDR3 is TGTGCCAGCAGTTACGACAGGAGGGAAAACACCATATATTTT.

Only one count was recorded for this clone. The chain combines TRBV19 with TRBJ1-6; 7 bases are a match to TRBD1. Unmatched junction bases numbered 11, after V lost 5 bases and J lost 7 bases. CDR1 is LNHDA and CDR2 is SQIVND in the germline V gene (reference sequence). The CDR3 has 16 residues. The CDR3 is CASSFLQGPLNSPLHF. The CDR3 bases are TGTGCCAGTAGTTTCTTACAGGGGCCCTTGAATTCACCCCTCCACTTT.

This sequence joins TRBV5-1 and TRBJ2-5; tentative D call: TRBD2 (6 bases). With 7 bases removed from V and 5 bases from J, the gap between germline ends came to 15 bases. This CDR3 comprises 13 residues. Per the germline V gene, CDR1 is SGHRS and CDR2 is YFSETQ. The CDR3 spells CASGPGARETQYF. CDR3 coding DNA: TGCGCCAGCGGGCCGGGAGCTCGTGAGACCCAGTACTTC.

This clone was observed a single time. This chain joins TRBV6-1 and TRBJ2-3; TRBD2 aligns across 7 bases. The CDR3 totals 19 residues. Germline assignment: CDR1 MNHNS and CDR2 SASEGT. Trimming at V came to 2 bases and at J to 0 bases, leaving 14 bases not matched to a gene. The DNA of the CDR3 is TGTGCCAGCAGTGAATGGGGAGGGCATACGTCCCCGAGCACAGATACGCAGTATTTT. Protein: CASSEWGGHTSPSTDTQYF.

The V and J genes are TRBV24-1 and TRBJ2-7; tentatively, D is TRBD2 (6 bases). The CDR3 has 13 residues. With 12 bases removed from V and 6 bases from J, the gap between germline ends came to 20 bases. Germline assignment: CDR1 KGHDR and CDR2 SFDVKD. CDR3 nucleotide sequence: TGTGCCGGCACCGGGACTCGCATACGCGAGCAGTACTTC. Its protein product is CAGTGTRIREQYF.

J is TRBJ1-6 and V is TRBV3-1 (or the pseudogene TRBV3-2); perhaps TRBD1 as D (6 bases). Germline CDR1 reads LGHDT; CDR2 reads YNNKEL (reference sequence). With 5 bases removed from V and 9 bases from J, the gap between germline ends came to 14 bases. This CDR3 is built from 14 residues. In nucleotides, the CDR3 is TGTGCCAGCAGCTCCGGACAGCCACGTTCACCCCTCCACTTT. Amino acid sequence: CASSSGQPRSPLHF.

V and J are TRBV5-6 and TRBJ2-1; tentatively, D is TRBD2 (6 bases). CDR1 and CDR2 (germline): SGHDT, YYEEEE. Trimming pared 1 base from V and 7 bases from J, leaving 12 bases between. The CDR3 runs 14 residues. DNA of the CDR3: TGTGCCAGCAGCTTGCGACGGGGGAAGAATGAGCAGTTCTTC. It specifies CASSLRRGKNEQFF.

The CDR3 region has the DNA TGTGCCAGCAGCCAAGGCAGGGTCGGCTACACCTTC. Translated, it gives CASSQGRVGYTF. This chain joins TRBV3-1 (or the pseudogene TRBV3-2) and TRBJ1-2, with a weak D call TRBD1 (5 bases). Looked up from germline, CDR1 is LGHDT and CDR2 is YNNKEL (reference sequence). The CDR3 extends over 12 amino acids. The V gene lost 1 base and the J gene lost 8 bases, with 8 bases spanning the gap.

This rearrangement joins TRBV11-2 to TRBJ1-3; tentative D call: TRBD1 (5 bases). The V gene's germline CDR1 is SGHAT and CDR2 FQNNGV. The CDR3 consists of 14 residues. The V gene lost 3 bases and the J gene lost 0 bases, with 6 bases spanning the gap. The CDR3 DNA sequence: TGTGCCAGCAGCTTCGGGGCCTCTGGAAACACCATATATTTT. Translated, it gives CASSFGASGNTIYF.

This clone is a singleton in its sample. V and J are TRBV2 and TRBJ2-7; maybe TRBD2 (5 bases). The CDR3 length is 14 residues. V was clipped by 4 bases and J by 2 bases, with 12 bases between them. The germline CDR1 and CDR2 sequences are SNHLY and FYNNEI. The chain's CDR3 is CASSAESGPYEQYF. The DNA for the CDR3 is TGTGCCAGCAGTGCGGAGAGCGGACCCTACGAGCAGTACTTC.

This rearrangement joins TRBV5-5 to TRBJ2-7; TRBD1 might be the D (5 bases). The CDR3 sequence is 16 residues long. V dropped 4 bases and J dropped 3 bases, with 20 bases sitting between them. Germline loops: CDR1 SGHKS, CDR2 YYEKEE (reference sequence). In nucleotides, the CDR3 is TGTGCCAGCAGCGAAACGTCTGTCTCAGGGTACTACGAGCAGTACTTC. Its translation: CASSETSVSGYYEQYF.

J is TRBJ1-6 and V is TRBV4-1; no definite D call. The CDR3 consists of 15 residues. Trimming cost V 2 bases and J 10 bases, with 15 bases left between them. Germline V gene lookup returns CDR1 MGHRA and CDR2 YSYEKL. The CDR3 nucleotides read TGCGCCAGCAGCCAAATTGGTCGAATAATCTCACCCCTCCACTTT. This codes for CASSQIGRIISPLHF.

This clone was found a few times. The CDR3, as DNA: TGTGCCAGCAGTTACCAGGATACTTACGAGCAGTACTTC. It translates to CASSYQDTYEQYF. The chain employs TRBV6-6 and TRBJ2-7; D unclear. Looked up from germline, CDR1 is MNHNY and CDR2 is SVGAGI (reference sequence). The CDR3 consists of 13 residues. V shed 2 bases and J shed 4 bases, with 9 bases lying between them.

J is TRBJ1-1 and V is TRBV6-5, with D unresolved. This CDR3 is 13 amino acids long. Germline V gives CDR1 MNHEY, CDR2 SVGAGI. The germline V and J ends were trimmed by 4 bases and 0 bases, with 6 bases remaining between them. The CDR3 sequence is CASSLSMNTEAFF. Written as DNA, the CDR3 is TGTGCCAGCAGTTTGTCCATGAACACTGAAGCTTTCTTT.

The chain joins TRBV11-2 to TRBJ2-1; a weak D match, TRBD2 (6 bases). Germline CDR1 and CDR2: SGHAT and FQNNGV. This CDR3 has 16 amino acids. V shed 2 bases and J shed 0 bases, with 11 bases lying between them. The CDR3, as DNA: TGTGCCAGCAGCTTACAAGGGACTTACTCCTACAATGAGCAGTTCTTC. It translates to CASSLQGTYSYNEQFF.

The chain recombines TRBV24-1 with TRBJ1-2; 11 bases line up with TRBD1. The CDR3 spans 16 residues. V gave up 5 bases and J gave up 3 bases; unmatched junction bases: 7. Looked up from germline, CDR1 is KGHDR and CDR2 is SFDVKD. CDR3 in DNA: TGTGCCACCAGTGCCCCTGGACAGGGGGCCGACTATGGCTACACCTTC. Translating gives CATSAPGQGADYGYTF.